These 21 T cell receptor beta chains were all obtained from the same sample, sequenced in a study of T cell responses to AZD1222 COVID-19 vaccine. Repertoires were generated with immunoSEQ multiplex PCR, while TCRdb's copy carries only in-frame clones and drops some. The table shows 85,000 to 95,000 clones, with about 88% occurring only once. The specimen comprised peripheral blood, sampled 28 days after the second AZD1222 dose. The receptors here all came from an adult who received the AZD1222 COVID-19 vaccine.

This clone was seen only once. The chain couples TRBV9 to TRBJ2-7; D remains unclear. The germline V and J ends were trimmed by 4 bases and 3 bases, with 14 bases remaining between them. The CDR3 has 14 residues. The germline CDR1 and CDR2 sequences are SGDLS and YYNGEE. The DNA of the CDR3 is TGTGCCAGCAGCCTCGACGGGCCAGACTACGAGCAGTACTTC. Translation gives CASSLDGPDYEQYF. The variable domain in full, with the rest retrieved from reference TRBV9 and TRBJ2-7, is DSGVTQTPKHLITATGQRVTLRCSPRSGDLSVYWYQQSLDQGLQFLIQYYNGEERAKGNILERFSAQQFPDLHSELNLSSLELGDSALYFCASSLDGPDYEQYFGPGTRLTVT.

The rearrangement links TRBV6-5 to TRBJ1-5, with 7 bases identical to TRBD1. Germline CDR1 and CDR2: MNHEY and SVGAGI. This CDR3 has 14 amino acids. After removal of 6 bases from V and 4 bases from J, the junction contained 6 bases not matched to a gene. DNA of the CDR3: TGTGCCAGCAGGCACAGGGGTTCGAATCAGCCCCAGCATTTT. Protein sequence: CASRHRGSNQPQHF.

This rearrangement joins TRBV6-5 to TRBJ1-2; no firm D call. V dropped 7 bases and J dropped 2 bases, with 11 bases sitting between them. Germline V gene sequence: CDR1 MNHEY, CDR2 SVGAGI. CDR3 length: 13 residues. The CDR3 here is CASKVGPNYGYTF. The DNA of the CDR3 is TGTGCCAGCAAGGTAGGGCCCAACTATGGCTACACCTTC.

This rearrangement joins TRBV7-2 to TRBJ2-1, with 9 nucleotides matching TRBD1. Germline V gene sequence: CDR1 SGHTA, CDR2 FQGNSA. With V trimmed by 6 bases and J by 7 bases, 13 bases remained unmatched. This CDR3 has 16 amino acids. The CDR3 is CASRQVPGQGSNEQFF. In DNA, the CDR3 is TGTGCCAGCAGACAAGTACCGGGACAGGGCTCGAATGAGCAGTTCTTC.

This chain uses TRBV27 with TRBJ2-5, with 8 nucleotides matching TRBD1. Germline CDR1 is MNHEY and CDR2 is SMNVEV (reference sequence). J was trimmed by 1 base and V by 6 bases; bases with no gene match: 7. There are 15 residues in the CDR3. The chain's CDR3 is CASSDSDRGQETQYF. DNA for the CDR3: TGTGCCAGCAGCGACTCCGACAGGGGCCAAGAGACCCAGTACTTC.

The chain carries TRBV2 and TRBJ1-2, with D unclear. The CDR3 covers 12 residues. Germline-derived CDR1 and CDR2 are SNHLY and FYNNEI. Trimming pared 7 bases from V and 2 bases from J, leaving 8 bases between. Here the CDR3 reads CASKIGNYGYTF. CDR3 sequence (DNA): TGTGCCAGCAAAATAGGGAACTATGGCTACACCTTC. Combining the CDR3 with reference TRBV2 and TRBJ1-2 gives the whole variable domain EPEVTQTPSHQVTQMGQEVILRCVPISNHLYFYWYRQILGQKVEFLVSFYNNEISEKSEIFDDQFSVERPDGSNFTLKIRSTKLEDSAMYFCASKIGNYGYTFGSGTRLTVV.

This clone has more than one count but fewer than ten. This chain connects TRBV28 to TRBJ1-4; D not resolved. With 6 bases removed from V and 8 bases from J, the gap between germline ends came to 10 bases. Germline V gene sequence: CDR1 MDHEN, CDR2 SYDVKM. The CDR3 has 12 amino acids. CDR3 in DNA: TGTGCCAGCAGCCGAACGGGAGAAAAACTGTTTTTT. Translated, it gives CASSRTGEKLFF.

J is TRBJ1-6 and V is TRBV11-2, with 9 nucleotides matching TRBD1. Per the germline V gene, CDR1 is SGHAT and CDR2 is FQNNGV. With 7 bases clipped from V and 6 bases from J, the junction kept 10 bases outside the gene matches. The CDR3 length is 16 residues. CDR3 amino acids: CASTSGTGQGNSPLHF. The CDR3 DNA is TGTGCCAGCACCAGTGGTACGGGACAGGGTAATTCACCCCTCCACTTT.

The DNA of the CDR3 is TGCGCCAGCAGCCAAGATCGGCGGAACTATGGCTACACCTTC. Translated, it gives CASSQDRRNYGYTF. This chain links TRBV4-3 with TRBJ1-2; D is ambiguous. Trimming left V 0 bases short and J 2 bases short, with 7 bases between. Germline-derived CDR1 and CDR2 are LGHNA and YSLEER. CDR3 length equals 14 residues.

The chain couples TRBV30 to TRBJ1-2, with 8 bases fitting TRBD1. With 0 bases clipped from V and 4 bases from J, the junction kept 1 base outside the gene matches. Germline-derived CDR1 and CDR2 are GTSNPN and SVGIG (reference sequence). This CDR3 region has 13 residues. The chain's CDR3 is CAWSVQGVYGYTF. CDR3 nucleotide sequence: TGTGCCTGGAGTGTACAGGGGGTCTATGGCTACACCTTC.

V is TRBV4-3 and J is TRBJ2-3; 13 nucleotides agree with TRBD2. The germline V gene has CDR1 LGHNA and CDR2 YSLEER. The CDR3 length is 17 residues. Germline trimming cut 1 base from V and 4 bases from J; bases unmatched to any gene: 5. The CDR3 DNA is TGCGCCAGCAGCCAAGCACTAGCGGGGGGGCCGGCAGATACGCAGTATTTT. The encoded protein is CASSQALAGGPADTQYF.

This chain connects TRBV7-6 to TRBJ1-6, with D possibly TRBD1 on 5 matching bases. Germline V gene lookup returns CDR1 SGHVS and CDR2 FNYEAQ. There are 18 residues in the CDR3. V dropped 0 bases and J dropped 2 bases, with 14 bases sitting between them. CDR3 residues: CASSLAQGDDAYNSPLHF. CDR3 bases: TGTGCCAGCAGCTTAGCGCAGGGAGACGACGCCTATAATTCACCCCTCCACTTT.

This clone came up many times. V gene TRBV27 combines with J gene TRBJ1-6, with D hard to call. Trimming shortened V by 5 bases and J by 0 bases, and 14 bases separated the two germline ends. Germline V gene lookup returns CDR1 MNHEY and CDR2 SMNVEV (reference sequence). This CDR3 region has 17 residues. The CDR3 DNA reads TGTGCCAGCAGTAATCTACACGGGAGCTCCTATAATTCACCCCTCCACTTT. Translating gives CASSNLHGSSYNSPLHF.

This chain links TRBV24-1 with TRBJ1-2, with 7 positions matching TRBD1. There are 17 residues in the CDR3. CDR1 KGHDR and CDR2 SFDVKD come from the germline V gene. The J segment lost 0 bases and the V segment lost 3 bases, leaving 9 bases of the junction unmatched. CDR3 sequence reads: CATSDPGQTRANYGYTF. The DNA of the CDR3 is TGTGCCACCAGTGATCCGGGACAGACAAGAGCTAACTATGGCTACACCTTC.

The chain combines TRBV3-1 (or the pseudogene TRBV3-2) with TRBJ2-3; D uncertain. The V end lost 1 base, the J end lost 2 bases, and 13 bases lay between the germline ends. Germline values: CDR1 LGHDT, CDR2 YNNKEL (reference sequence). The CDR3 consists of 16 residues. CDR3 in amino acids: CASSQGFNTATDTQYF. In DNA, the CDR3 is TGTGCCAGCAGCCAAGGGTTCAATACCGCCACAGATACGCAGTATTTT.

CDR3 sequence (DNA): TGCGCCAGCAGCCAAGTCGGGGTAGGAGCGGCGCTTGAGCAGTTCTTC. It is translated as CASSQVGVGAALEQFF. This chain links TRBV4-3 with TRBJ2-1; tentatively, D is TRBD2 (5 bases). Germline loops: CDR1 LGHNA, CDR2 YSLEER. V was shortened by 1 base and J by 9 bases, with 19 bases between the two germline ends. The CDR3 totals 16 residues.

This rearrangement joins TRBV28 to TRBJ1-1; 7 nucleotides match TRBD1. CDR1 and CDR2 (germline): MDHEN, SYDVKM. This CDR3 is 15 amino acids long. J was trimmed by 0 bases and V by 2 bases; bases with no gene match: 3. The CDR3 here is CASSLPGQVNTEAFF. The CDR3 nucleotides are TGTGCCAGCAGTTTACCCGGACAGGTGAACACTGAAGCTTTCTTT.

Details on this clone: One end of the junction varies from germline; a read error may be responsible. J is TRBJ1-2 and V is TRBV7-2; 7 nucleotides agree with TRBD1. The CDR3 runs 9 residues. Germline CDR1 SGHTA, CDR2 FQGNSA. CDR3 sequence (DNA): TGTGCCAGCAGCGAGGGACAGTCCTTC. Translation gives CASSEGQSF.

The chain is built from TRBV30 and TRBJ1-1, with D perhaps matching TRBD1 (5 bases). Per germline, CDR1 GTSNPN and CDR2 SVGIG (reference sequence). The CDR3 is made up of 13 amino acids. V lost 3 bases and J lost 0, with 8 bases in between. The DNA for the CDR3 is TGTGCCTGGAGGGAGACAGTGAACACTGAAGCTTTCTTT. Protein: CAWRETVNTEAFF. The entire variable domain, with the rest obtained from reference TRBV30 and TRBJ1-1, is as follows: SQTIHQWPATLVQPVGSPLSLECTVEGTSNPNLYWYRQAAGRGLQLLFYSVGIGQISSEVPQNLSASRPQDRQFILSSKKLLLSDSGFYLCAWRETVNTEAFFGQGTRLTVV.

The genes are TRBV2 and TRBJ1-2, with a tentative D call TRBD1 (6 bases). The CDR3 is 13 amino acids. CDR1 and CDR2 (germline): SNHLY, FYNNEI. The V gene lost 6 bases and the J gene lost 3 bases, with 11 bases spanning the gap. The CDR3 protein is CASSPDSYYGYTF. CDR3 sequence (DNA): TGTGCCAGCAGCCCGGACAGTTACTATGGCTACACCTTC.

The V gene is TRBV7-3, the J gene TRBJ2-5; a weak D match, TRBD2 (6 bases). Germline V gene lookup returns CDR1 SGHTA and CDR2 FQGTGA. Trimming removed 5 bases from V and 7 bases from J, with 17 bases in between. This CDR3 region has 14 residues. This CDR3 is CASSPEGSSGTQYF. CDR3 bases: TGTGCCAGCAGCCCGGAGGGATCCTCGGGGACCCAGTACTTC.